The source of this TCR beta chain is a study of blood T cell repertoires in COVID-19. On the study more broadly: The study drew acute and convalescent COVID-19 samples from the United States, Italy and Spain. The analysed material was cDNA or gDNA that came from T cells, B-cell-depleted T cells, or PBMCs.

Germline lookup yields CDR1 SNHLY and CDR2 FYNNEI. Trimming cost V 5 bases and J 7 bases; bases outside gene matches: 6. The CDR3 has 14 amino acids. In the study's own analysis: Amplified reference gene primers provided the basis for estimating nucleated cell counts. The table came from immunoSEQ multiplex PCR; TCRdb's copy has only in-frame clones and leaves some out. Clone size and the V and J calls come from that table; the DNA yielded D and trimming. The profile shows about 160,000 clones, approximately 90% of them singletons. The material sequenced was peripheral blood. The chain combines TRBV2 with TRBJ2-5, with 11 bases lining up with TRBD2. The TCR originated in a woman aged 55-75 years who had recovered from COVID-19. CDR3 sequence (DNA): TGTGCCAGCAGTCCCTTTAGCGGGGGGGCGACCCAGTACTTC. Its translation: CASSPFSGGATQYF. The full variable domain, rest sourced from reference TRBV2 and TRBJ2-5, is EPEVTQTPSHQVTQMGQEVILRCVPISNHLYFYWYRQILGQKVEFLVSFYNNEISEKSEIFDDQFSVERPDGSNFTLKIRSTKLEDSAMYFCASSPFSGGATQYFGPGTRLLVL.